These T cell receptor beta chains were read from a single sample in a study of blood T cell repertoires in COVID-19. TCRdb's copy holds only in-frame clones and misses some; the assay was immunoSEQ multiplex PCR. The sample shows some 230,000 clones, about four fifths of them seen only once. Sequencing was carried out using peripheral blood. These receptors were taken from a woman aged 55 to 70 with acute or convalescent COVID-19. CDR3s include the opening cysteine and the closing phenylalanine or tryptophan. Each record gives: clone size, V gene, J gene, D gene, CDR3 length, CDR3 DNA, CDR3 protein. A D gene is named only where the DNA matches it firmly. Not every row has a clone size; where given, it reads once, few, many or a size class.

size: .
V: TRBV19
J: TRBJ1-5
D: .
length: 16
DNA: TGTGCCAGTAGCATATCCTCGGCCAGGCTCAATCAGCCCCAGCATTTT
CDR3: CASSISSARLNQPQHF

size: .
V: TRBV3-1/TRBV3-2
J: TRBJ2-1
D: TRBD1
length: 16
DNA: TGTGCCAGCAGCCAAGTAAGGGCAGGGGGCGGGAATGAGCAGTTCTTC
CDR3: CASSQVRAGGGNEQFF

size: .
V: TRBV3-1/TRBV3-2
J: TRBJ2-5
D: TRBD1
length: 16
DNA: TGTGCCAGCAGCCAAGTAGGACAGGGGATCCGAGAGACCCAGTACTTC
CDR3: CASSQVGQGIRETQYF

size: .
V: TRBV6-2/TRBV6-3
J: TRBJ1-1
D: TRBD1
length: 13
DNA: TGTGCCAGCAGTCGACAGGGTTTTACTGAAGCTTTCTTT
CDR3: CASSRQGFTEAFF

size: .
V: TRBV4-1
J: TRBJ1-2
D: TRBD1
length: 15
DNA: TGCGCCAGCAGCCAGCAACAGCAGGGGGGCTATGGCTACACCTTC
CDR3: CASSQQQQGGYGYTF

size: .
V: TRBV19
J: TRBJ1-6
D: .
length: 14
DNA: TGTGCCAGCACTCAGGGGACCTATAATTCACCCCTCCACTTT
CDR3: CASTQGTYNSPLHF

size: .
V: TRBV6-6
J: TRBJ2-1
D: .
length: 14
DNA: TGTGCCAGCAGTTACGTGGGGGACGGGAGTGAGCAGTTCTTC
CDR3: CASSYVGDGSEQFF

size: .
V: TRBV2
J: TRBJ1-2
D: TRBD1
length: 13
DNA: TGTGCCAGCAGTGAGGACAGGAACTATGGCTACACCTTC
CDR3: CASSEDRNYGYTF

size: .
V: TRBV7-3
J: TRBJ1-1
D: TRBD1
length: 15
DNA: TGTGCCAGCAGCATTACCCCAGGGGGCGGCACTGAAGCTTTCTTT
CDR3: CASSITPGGGTEAFF

size: few
V: TRBV4-1
J: TRBJ1-3
D: .
length: 18
DNA: TGCGCCAGCAGCCAAGCCCTATTCGGGGAGCTCTCTGGAAACACCATATATTTT
CDR3: CASSQALFGELSGNTIYF

size: .
V: TRBV11-2
J: TRBJ2-7
D: .
length: 13
DNA: TGTGCCAGCAGCTTAGTAGGACTGTTCGAGCAGTACTTC
CDR3: CASSLVGLFEQYF

size: .
V: TRBV9
J: TRBJ1-2
D: .
length: 15
DNA: TGTGCCAGCAGCGTAGACGGGGATGCTAACTATGGCTACACCTTC
CDR3: CASSVDGDANYGYTF

size: .
V: TRBV6-2/TRBV6-3
J: TRBJ2-1
D: .
length: 17
DNA: TGTGCCAGCAGCCAATTCACCCACGGTCGACAGGCCGGTGAGCAGTTCTTC
CDR3: CASSQFTHGRQAGEQFF

size: .
V: TRBV6-1
J: TRBJ1-2
D: .
length: 11
DNA: TGTGCCAGCAGTGAACAGTGGGGCTACACCTTC
CDR3: CASSEQWGYTF

size: .
V: TRBV30
J: TRBJ2-5
D: .
length: 13
DNA: TGTGCCTGGAGTGGACAGGCTCAAGAGACCCAGTACTTC
CDR3: CAWSGQAQETQYF

size: .
V: TRBV5-1
J: TRBJ2-2
D: .
length: 15
DNA: TGCGCCAGCAGCACCGGACAGTTGAACACCGGGGAGCTGTTTTTT
CDR3: CASSTGQLNTGELFF

size: .
V: TRBV29-1
J: TRBJ1-1
D: TRBD1
length: 14
DNA: TGCAGCGGAACATACGCAGAGGGGGCGCAGCAAGCTTTCTTT
CDR3: CSGTYAEGAQQAFF

size: once
V: TRBV12-3/TRBV12-4
J: TRBJ1-1
D: TRBD1
length: 13
DNA: TGTGCCAGCAAGACAGGGCAAGACACTGAAGCTTTCTTT
CDR3: CASKTGQDTEAFF

size: once
V: TRBV6-6
J: TRBJ1-1
D: .
length: 11
DNA: TGTGCCAGCCGGGGTAACACTGAAGCTTTCTTT
CDR3: CASRGNTEAFF

size: few
V: TRBV30
J: TRBJ2-1
D: TRBD2
length: 20
DNA: TGTGCCTGGAGTGTACAACCGCTATTACTAGCGGGGAGGAAGGGCAATGAGCAGTTCTTC
CDR3: CAWSVQPLLLAGRKGNEQFF

size: .
V: TRBV5-6
J: TRBJ1-4
D: .
length: 16
DNA: TGTGCCAGCAGATTTTCGGGGGAGGGAACTAATGAAAAACTGTTTTTT
CDR3: CASRFSGEGTNEKLFF

size: .
V: TRBV5-4
J: TRBJ1-2
D: .
length: 16
DNA: TGTGCCAGCAGCCGAATGGGTAGCAGGGAACTAACCAGCTACACCTTC
CDR3: CASSRMGSRELTSYTF

size: .
V: TRBV7-8
J: TRBJ1-4
D: .
length: 14
DNA: TGTGCCAGCAGCCCGGACAGCGGACATGAAAAACTGTTTTTT
CDR3: CASSPDSGHEKLFF

size: .
V: TRBV5-5
J: TRBJ1-5
D: .
length: 15
DNA: TGTGCCAGCAGCTTGGGCCCAGCGAGCAATCAGCCCCAGCATTTT
CDR3: CASSLGPASNQPQHF

size: few
V: TRBV30
J: TRBJ1-6
D: TRBD1
length: 16
DNA: TGTGCCTGGAGCCGGAATGCGGGACAGCAAAATTCACCCCTCCACTTT
CDR3: CAWSRNAGQQNSPLHF

size: .
V: TRBV10-3
J: TRBJ2-7
D: TRBD1
length: 13
DNA: TGTGCCATCAGCGGGACAGGGGGCTACGAGCAGTACTTC
CDR3: CAISGTGGYEQYF

size: once
V: TRBV7-2
J: TRBJ1-1
D: .
length: 12
DNA: TGTGCCAGCAGCACAGGGTTCACTGAAGCTTTCTTT
CDR3: CASSTGFTEAFF

size: .
V: TRBV29-1
J: TRBJ2-2
D: TRBD1
length: 15
DNA: TGCAGCATATACAGGGGCGTTTCAGACACCGGGGAGCTGTTTTTT
CDR3: CSIYRGVSDTGELFF

size: .
V: TRBV18
J: TRBJ1-2
D: .
length: 15
DNA: TGTGCCAGCTCACCGCTAGGACAGCCAAGCTATGGCTACACCTTC
CDR3: CASSPLGQPSYGYTF

size: .
V: TRBV15
J: TRBJ2-1
D: TRBD2
length: 18
DNA: TGTGCCACCAGCAGAGCACCGGGACTAGCGAGATCCTACAATGAGCAGTTCTTC
CDR3: CATSRAPGLARSYNEQFF

size: .
V: TRBV5-8
J: TRBJ1-4
D: TRBD1
length: 17
DNA: TGTGCCAGCAGTTCGGGACAGGGGAGTTCGTATATTGAAAAACTGTTTTTT
CDR3: CASSSGQGSSYIEKLFF

size: .
V: TRBV21-1
J: TRBJ1-5
D: .
length: 14
DNA: TGTGCCAGCAGACAGGGTCCTAGCAATCAGCCCCAGCATTTT
CDR3: CASRQGPSNQPQHF

size: .
V: TRBV14
J: TRBJ1-1
D: TRBD1
length: 15
DNA: TGTGCCAGCAGCTCCCTAGGACAGGGCTACACTGAAGCTTTCTTT
CDR3: CASSSLGQGYTEAFF

size: .
V: TRBV5-1
J: TRBJ2-1
D: .
length: 15
DNA: TGCGCCAGCAGCTTGGTGGGGGGGCCTTTCAATGAGCAGTTCTTC
CDR3: CASSLVGGPFNEQFF

size: .
V: TRBV19
J: TRBJ1-1
D: .
length: 13
DNA: TGTGCCAGTAGTATCTCTTCGGGAACTGAAGCTTTCTTT
CDR3: CASSISSGTEAFF

size: .
V: TRBV11-2
J: TRBJ2-5
D: TRBD2
length: 18
DNA: TGTGCCAGCAGCCTGAAATCGGGACTAGCGGGGGCCATACAGACCCAGTACTTC
CDR3: CASSLKSGLAGAIQTQYF

size: .
V: TRBV6-1
J: TRBJ2-7
D: .
length: 13
DNA: TGTGCCAGCAGTGAGGCAGGGGTTGACGAGCAGTACTTC
CDR3: CASSEAGVDEQYF

size: .
V: TRBV18
J: TRBJ2-7
D: TRBD2
length: 17
DNA: TGTGCCAGCTCACCCTCCCCTCCAGCGGGGGGCCCCTTGGAGCAGTACTTC
CDR3: CASSPSPPAGGPLEQYF

size: .
V: TRBV23-1
J: TRBJ2-2
D: TRBD2
length: 18
DNA: TGCGCCAGCAGTCAATCGCCCCGGACTAGCGGGGGGAGCGGGGAGCTGTTTTTT
CDR3: CASSQSPRTSGGSGELFF

size: .
V: TRBV4-1
J: TRBJ1-4
D: .
length: 15
DNA: TGCGCCAGCAGCTCCCCCCAGGCAATGATTGAAAAACTGTTTTTT
CDR3: CASSSPQAMIEKLFF

size: .
V: TRBV6-5
J: TRBJ1-1
D: .
length: 13
DNA: TGTGCCAGCAGTAAGACTCAGAACACTGAAGCTTTCTTT
CDR3: CASSKTQNTEAFF

size: .
V: TRBV20-1
J: TRBJ2-5
D: TRBD2
length: 13
DNA: TGCAGTGCTAGTACTAGCGGGGAAGAGACCCAGTACTTC
CDR3: CSASTSGEETQYF

size: once
V: TRBV7-2
J: TRBJ1-4
D: TRBD1
length: 15
DNA: TGTGCCAGCAGCTTAGCCCAGGGGGTTAATGAAAAACTGTTTTTT
CDR3: CASSLAQGVNEKLFF

size: few
V: TRBV10-1
J: TRBJ1-2
D: .
length: 15
DNA: TGCGCCAGCAGTGAGGAACAGACGTCTTTCTATGGCTACACCTTC
CDR3: CASSEEQTSFYGYTF

size: .
V: TRBV12-3/TRBV12-4
J: TRBJ2-3
D: .
length: 13
DNA: TGTGCCAGCAGTTTAAGGGGGACAGATACGCAGTATTTT
CDR3: CASSLRGTDTQYF